Each of the 13 T cell receptor beta chains below was sequenced from the same sample in a study of cytomegalovirus exposure and HLA in healthy donors. 13 Jbeta primers and 60 Vbeta primers were used for the PCR. Clones were read by immunoSEQ multiplex PCR, and TCRdb kept only the in-frame ones, dropping some. The top ten hold about 5% of the sample, which has 95,000 to 110,000 clones, roughly a tenth seen once. Sequencing was carried out using PBMCs. The receptors here all came from a man aged 40-49 years in good health and CMV-seropositive.

This clone was detected only a few times. The genes are TRBV11-3 and TRBJ2-5; D perhaps matches TRBD1 (6 bases). The CDR3 loop spans 17 amino acids. Germline V gives CDR1 SGHNT, CDR2 YENEEA. V lost 5 bases and J 4 bases, leaving 23 bases between the germline ends. The CDR3 here is CASSAFHSQGSSETQYF. The CDR3 coding sequence is TGTGCCAGCAGCGCATTCCATTCTCAGGGGTCATCAGAGACCCAGTACTTC.

The gene calls are TRBV27 and TRBJ2-1, with 10 nucleotides matching TRBD2. The CDR3 covers 17 residues. Trimming removed 0 bases from V and 7 bases from J; junction bases left unmatched: 9. Per germline, CDR1 MNHEY and CDR2 SMNVEV (reference sequence). The CDR3 DNA reads as TGTGCCAGCAGTTTATCCTTAGCGGGAGGAAGGGGGAATGAGCAGTTCTTC. Translation: CASSLSLAGGRGNEQFF.

V gene TRBV27 combines with J gene TRBJ2-7; D may be TRBD2 (6 bases). From germline, CDR1 is MNHEY and CDR2 SMNVEV (reference sequence). The CDR3 consists of 16 residues. Trimming took 4 bases from V and 4 from J, leaving 20 bases between them. The CDR3 bases are TGTGCCAGCAGTTCGTCCTATAGCGGTAAAGCATACGAGCAGTACTTC. Protein product: CASSSSYSGKAYEQYF.

CDR3 amino acids: CAISEYRSSYEQYF. CDR3 coding DNA: TGTGCCATCAGTGAATACAGGAGCTCCTACGAGCAGTACTTC. V and J are TRBV10-3 and TRBJ2-7, with D perhaps matching TRBD1 (5 bases). V gave up 3 bases and J gave up 0 bases, with 9 bases separating them. The germline V gene has CDR1 ENHRY and CDR2 SYGVKD. This CDR3 is built from 14 residues.

CDR3 DNA sequence: TGTGCCAGCAGCTTGCCAGGGGGGAGCACCGGGGAGCTGTTTTTT. Translated, it gives CASSLPGGSTGELFF. The chain employs TRBV5-4 and TRBJ2-2; D may be TRBD1 (7 bases). Per the germline V gene, CDR1 is SGHNT and CDR2 is YYREEE (reference sequence). This CDR3 comprises 15 residues. Between the trimmed V and J ends, which lost 1 base and 4 bases, there was a span of 11 bases.

This clone came up a few times. The chain couples TRBV4-1 to TRBJ2-7, with a weak D call TRBD2 (5 bases). The germline V and J ends were trimmed by 0 bases and 0 bases, with 6 bases remaining between them. The CDR3 sequence is 14 residues long. Germline CDR1 is MGHRA and CDR2 is YSYEKL. DNA of the CDR3: TGCGCCAGCAGCCAAGAGGAGGTCTCCTACGAGCAGTACTTC. Amino acids: CASSQEEVSYEQYF.

The rearrangement links TRBV7-9 to TRBJ2-5, with D possibly matching TRBD2 (6 bases). The J call could be wrong; TRBJ2-7 is a better fit for the DNA end. The CDR3 spans 14 residues. Germline V gives CDR1 SEHNR, CDR2 FQNEAQ (reference sequence). CDR3 in DNA: TGTGCCAGCAGCTTTACTAGCTCGCACGACGAGCAGTACTTC. This translates into CASSFTSSHDEQYF.

This rearrangement joins TRBV7-9 to TRBJ1-1; no clear D gene. Germline-derived CDR1 and CDR2 are SEHNR and FQNEAQ (reference sequence). The CDR3 runs to 13 residues. V gave up 6 bases and J gave up 0 bases, with 8 bases separating them. The CDR3 sequence: CASRNHLNTEAFF. The CDR3 DNA is TGTGCCAGCAGAAACCACTTGAACACTGAAGCTTTCTTT.

The CDR3 bases are TGCGCCAGCAGCCAAGGGACAGTGAATGAAAAACTGTTTTTT. It encodes CASSQGTVNEKLFF. The chain has TRBV4-1 and TRBJ1-4; tentatively, D is TRBD1 (6 bases). V lost 1 base to trimming and J lost 5 bases, with 8 bases between them. In germline, CDR1 is MGHRA, CDR2 YSYEKL. This CDR3 is built from 14 residues.

This chain connects TRBV20-1 to TRBJ2-5; no clear D gene. The CDR3 is 10 residues long. Per the germline V gene, CDR1 is DFQATT and CDR2 is SNEGSKA (reference sequence). The germline V and J ends were trimmed by 7 bases and 4 bases, with 7 bases remaining between them. The CDR3 reads CSGGGETQYF. DNA of the CDR3: TGCAGTGGCGGTGGAGAGACCCAGTACTTC.

This clone was counted between two and nine times. This chain links TRBV6-5 with TRBJ2-2; TRBD1 might be the D (5 bases). The germline V gene encodes CDR1 MNHEY and CDR2 SVGAGI. V dropped 1 base and J dropped 7 bases, with 7 bases sitting between them. The CDR3 runs 13 residues. CDR3 DNA: TGTGCCAGCAGTTACTGGCAGGGCGGGGAGCTGTTTTTT. The encoded protein is CASSYWQGGELFF.

This clone has just a few counts. CDR3 residues: CASSPLREYEQYF. The CDR3 nucleotides are TGTGCCAGCAGCCCCCTGCGGGAGTACGAGCAGTACTTC. This chain uses TRBV11-2 with TRBJ2-5, with 7 bases matching TRBD2. The last part of the DNA fits TRBJ2-7 better; the J call may be wrong. Germline-derived CDR1 and CDR2 are SGHAT and FQNNGV. The CDR3 loop spans 13 amino acids.

This rearrangement joins TRBV4-1 to TRBJ2-3, with D possibly TRBD1 on 5 matching bases. CDR1 is MGHRA and CDR2 is YSYEKL in the germline V gene. This CDR3 spans 12 amino acids. V dropped 1 base and J dropped 7 bases, with 6 bases sitting between them. The CDR3 protein is CASSQGGHTQYF. In nucleotides, the CDR3 is TGCGCCAGCAGCCAAGGGGGCCATACGCAGTATTTT.